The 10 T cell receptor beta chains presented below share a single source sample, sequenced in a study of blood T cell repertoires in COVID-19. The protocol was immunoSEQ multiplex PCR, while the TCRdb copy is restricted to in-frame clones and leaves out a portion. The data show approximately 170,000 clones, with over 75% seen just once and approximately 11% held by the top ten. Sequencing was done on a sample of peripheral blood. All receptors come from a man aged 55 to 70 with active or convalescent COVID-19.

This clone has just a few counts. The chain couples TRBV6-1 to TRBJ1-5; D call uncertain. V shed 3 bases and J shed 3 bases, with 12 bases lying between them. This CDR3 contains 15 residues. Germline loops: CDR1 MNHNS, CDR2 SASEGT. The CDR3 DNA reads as TGTGCCAGCAGTGACCTGAGACTGCTCAATCAGCCCCAGCATTTT. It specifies CASSDLRLLNQPQHF.

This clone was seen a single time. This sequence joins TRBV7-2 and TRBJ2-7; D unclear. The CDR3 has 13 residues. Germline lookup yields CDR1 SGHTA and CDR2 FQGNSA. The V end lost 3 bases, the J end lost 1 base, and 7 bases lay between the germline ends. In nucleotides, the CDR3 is TGTGCCAGCAGCTTCACAGAGTCCTACGAGCAGTACTTC. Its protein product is CASSFTESYEQYF.

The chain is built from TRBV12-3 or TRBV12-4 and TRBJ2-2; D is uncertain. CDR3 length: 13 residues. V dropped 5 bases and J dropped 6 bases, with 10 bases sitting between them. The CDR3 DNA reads TGTGCCAGCAGTATTCCGGAGTCCGGGGAGCTGTTTTTT. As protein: CASSIPESGELFF.

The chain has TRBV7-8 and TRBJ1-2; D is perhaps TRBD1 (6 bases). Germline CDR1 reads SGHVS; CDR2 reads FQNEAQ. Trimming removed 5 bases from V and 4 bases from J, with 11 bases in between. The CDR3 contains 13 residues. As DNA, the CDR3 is TGTGCCAGCAGCGGGCAGGGGACCTATGGCTACACCTTC. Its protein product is CASSGQGTYGYTF.

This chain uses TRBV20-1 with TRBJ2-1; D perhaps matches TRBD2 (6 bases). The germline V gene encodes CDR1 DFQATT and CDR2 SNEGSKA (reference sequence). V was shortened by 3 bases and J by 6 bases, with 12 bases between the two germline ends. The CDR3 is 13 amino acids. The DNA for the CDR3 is TGCAGTGCTAGTATCGCGGGACGCAATGAGCAGTTCTTC. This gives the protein CSASIAGRNEQFF.

The CDR3 DNA follows: TGTGCCAGCAGCCAAGATGGGCAGGCCCGCAATCAGCCCCAGCATTTT. Translated, it gives CASSQDGQARNQPQHF. V usage is TRBV3-1 (or the pseudogene TRBV3-2) and J usage is TRBJ1-5; no clear D gene. The CDR3 contains 16 residues. V was clipped by 0 bases and J by 2 bases, with 11 bases between them. CDR1 and CDR2 from the germline V gene are LGHDT and YNNKEL (reference sequence).

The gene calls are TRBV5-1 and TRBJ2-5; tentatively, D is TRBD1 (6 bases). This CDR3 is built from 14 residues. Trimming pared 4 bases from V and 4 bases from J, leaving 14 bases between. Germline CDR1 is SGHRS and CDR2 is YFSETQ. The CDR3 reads CASSPGVVGETQYF. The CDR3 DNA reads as TGCGCCAGCAGCCCAGGGGTAGTGGGAGAGACCCAGTACTTC.

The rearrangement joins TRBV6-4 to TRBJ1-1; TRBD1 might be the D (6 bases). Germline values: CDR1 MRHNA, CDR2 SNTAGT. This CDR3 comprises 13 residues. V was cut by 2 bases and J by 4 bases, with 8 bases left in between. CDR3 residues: CASSDEGGTEAFF. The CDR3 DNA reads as TGTGCCAGCAGTGACGAAGGGGGCACTGAAGCTTTCTTT.

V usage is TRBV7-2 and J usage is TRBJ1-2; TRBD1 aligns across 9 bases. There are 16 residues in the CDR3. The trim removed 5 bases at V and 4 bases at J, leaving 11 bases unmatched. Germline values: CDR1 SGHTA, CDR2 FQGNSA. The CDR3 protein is CASSRAPRTGVYGYTF. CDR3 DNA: TGTGCCAGCAGCCGGGCCCCCCGGACAGGGGTCTATGGCTACACCTTC.

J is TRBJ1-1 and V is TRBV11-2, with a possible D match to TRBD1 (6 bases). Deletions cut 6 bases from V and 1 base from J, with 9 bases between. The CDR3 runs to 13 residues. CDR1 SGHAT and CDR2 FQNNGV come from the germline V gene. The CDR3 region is CASSPTGNTEAFF. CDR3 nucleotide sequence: TGTGCCAGCAGTCCGACAGGGAACACTGAAGCTTTCTTT.